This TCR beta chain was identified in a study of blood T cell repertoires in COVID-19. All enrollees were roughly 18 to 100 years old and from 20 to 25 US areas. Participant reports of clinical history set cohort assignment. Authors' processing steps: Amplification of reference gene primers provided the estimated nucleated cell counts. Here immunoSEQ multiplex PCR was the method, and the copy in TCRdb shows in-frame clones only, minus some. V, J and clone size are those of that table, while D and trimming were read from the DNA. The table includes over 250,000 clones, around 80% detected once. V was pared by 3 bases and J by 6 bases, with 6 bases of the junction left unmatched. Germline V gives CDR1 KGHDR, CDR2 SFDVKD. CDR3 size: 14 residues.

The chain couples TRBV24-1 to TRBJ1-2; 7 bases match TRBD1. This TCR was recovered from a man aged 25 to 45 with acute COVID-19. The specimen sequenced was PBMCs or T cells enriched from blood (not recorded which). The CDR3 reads CATSDPGQPNGYTF. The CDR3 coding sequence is TGTGCCACCAGTGATCCGGGACAGCCCAATGGCTACACCTTC.